One and the same sample provided the 19 T cell receptor beta chains below, sequenced in a study of radiotherapy plus CTLA-4 blockade in lung cancer. Sequencing was performed with immunoSEQ multiplex PCR; in TCRdb, only in-frame clones are kept and a portion is missing. The table has fewer than 100,000 clones, about 84% seen once; the top ten hold approximately 0.79%. The sequences come from peripheral blood, collected from a patient treated with radiotherapy plus ipilimumab. Receptors originate from a human donor with non-small cell lung cancer who had stable disease on radiotherapy plus ipilimumab.

CDR3 sequence (DNA): TGCAGCGTTTTCGCTGTAGCGGGGGTTACAGATACGCAGTATTTT. It specifies CSVFAVAGVTDTQYF. V and J are TRBV29-1 and TRBJ2-3; 9 bases agree with TRBD2. The CDR3 consists of 15 residues. CDR1 is SQVTM and CDR2 is ANQGSEA in the germline V gene. Trimming at V came to 5 bases and at J to 3 bases, leaving 9 bases not matched to a gene.

The chain recombines TRBV5-4 with TRBJ2-1; TRBD2 matches 12 bases. Unmatched junction bases numbered 4, after V lost 6 bases and J lost 0 bases. The CDR3 is made up of 16 amino acids. Germline values: CDR1 SGHNT, CDR2 YYREEE (reference sequence). The CDR3 sequence is CASTSGGVTSYNEQFF. The CDR3 nucleotides read TGTGCCAGCACTAGCGGGGGGGTTACCTCCTACAATGAGCAGTTCTTC.

The chain couples TRBV4-1 to TRBJ2-1, with 7 bases lining up with TRBD2. V trimming: 4 bases; J trimming: 1 base; junction bases outside the gene matches: 16. Germline V CDR1 and CDR2: MGHRA, YSYEKL. This CDR3 contains 19 residues. The CDR3 DNA reads as TGCGCCAGCAGCCTAAGATTAACTAGCGACAAATGGTCCTACAATGAGCAGTTCTTC. Protein product: CASSLRLTSDKWSYNEQFF.

The chain uses TRBV30 and TRBJ2-1, with D tentatively TRBD1 or TRBD2 (5 bases each). Germline loops: CDR1 GTSNPN, CDR2 SVGIG (reference sequence). The CDR3 sequence is 13 residues long. V lost 8 bases and J lost 9, with 20 bases in between. The CDR3: CAGGTLGAGEQFF. The CDR3 nucleotides are TGTGCCGGAGGTACCCTCGGGGCGGGTGAGCAGTTCTTC.

The V gene is TRBV6-5, the J gene TRBJ1-1; D unresolved. Germline V gene lookup returns CDR1 MNHEY and CDR2 SVGAGI. This CDR3 spans 14 amino acids. Trimming removed 0 bases from V and 1 base from J, with 6 bases in between. CDR3 residues: CASSYSSRNTEAFF. CDR3 nucleotide sequence: TGTGCCAGCAGTTACTCATCCAGGAACACTGAAGCTTTCTTT.

The chain is built from TRBV6-5 and TRBJ1-5; no definite D call. Trimming cost V 4 bases and J 6 bases, with 16 bases left between them. The CDR3 contains 15 residues. Germline CDR1 and CDR2: MNHEY and SVGAGI. In nucleotides, the CDR3 is TGTGCCAGCAGTTCGATTACAAATCTCGGTCAGCCCCAGCATTTT. Amino acids: CASSSITNLGQPQHF.

This chain joins TRBV9 and TRBJ2-2; 11 bases are a match to TRBD2. Per germline, CDR1 SGDLS and CDR2 YYNGEE. Unmatched junction bases numbered 5, after V lost 4 bases and J lost 3 bases. The CDR3 contains 16 residues. CDR3 sequence reads: CASSISSGGDTGELFF. CDR3 bases: TGTGCCAGCAGCATTAGTAGCGGGGGGGACACCGGGGAGCTGTTTTTT.

V gene TRBV6-5 combines with J gene TRBJ2-3; D possibly matches TRBD1 or TRBD2 (5 bases each). The V gene's germline CDR1 is MNHEY and CDR2 SVGAGI. The CDR3 contains 14 residues. Trimming removed 5 bases at V and 1 base at J, with 10 bases between. The CDR3 reads CASSRVGGTDTQYF. The CDR3 nucleotides are TGTGCCAGCAGTCGGGTGGGGGGCACAGATACGCAGTATTTT.

This clone was recorded once. The CDR3 DNA is TGTGCCAGCAGTTGCCCGGGACAGGGGGGCTATGGCTACACCTTC. It is translated as CASSCPGQGGYGYTF. The chain employs TRBV28 and TRBJ1-2, with 11 nucleotides matching TRBD1. This CDR3 has 15 amino acids. CDR1 and CDR2 from the germline V gene are MDHEN and SYDVKM. V lost 4 bases and J lost 4; bases outside the gene matches: 5.

The J gene is TRBJ1-2, the V gene TRBV5-1; D unclear. With 1 base removed from V and 5 bases from J, the gap between germline ends came to 9 bases. Germline V gene sequence: CDR1 SGHRS, CDR2 YFSETQ. The CDR3 covers 13 residues. CDR3 sequence (DNA): TGCGCCAGCAGCTTGAGTACGCGGTATGGCTACACCTTC. It specifies CASSLSTRYGYTF.

The J gene is TRBJ2-3, the V gene TRBV18; 8 bases are shared with TRBD2. Germline lookup yields CDR1 KGHSH and CDR2 LQKENI. The V segment lost 0 bases and the J segment 7 bases; nucleotides outside the gene matches: 9. This CDR3 has 16 residues. CDR3 DNA: TGTGCCAGCTCACCACCGGAGGCGGGGGGAACCAATACGCAGTATTTT. It encodes CASSPPEAGGTNTQYF.

This chain joins TRBV7-3 and TRBJ1-6; 10 bases agree with TRBD1. CDR1 is SGHTA, CDR2 FQGTGA, per germline. V shed 2 bases, J shed 8 bases, and the junction held 3 bases outside the gene matches. This CDR3 spans 15 amino acids. In DNA, the CDR3 is TGTGCCAGCAGCTTAGGGACAGGGGAATATTCACCCCTCCACTTT. It specifies CASSLGTGEYSPLHF.

This clone showed up just once. This rearrangement joins TRBV7-9 to TRBJ2-2, with a tentative D call TRBD1 (6 bases). The CDR3 runs to 17 residues. V lost 4 bases and J 6 bases, leaving 21 bases between the germline ends. Germline V CDR1 and CDR2: SEHNR, FQNEAQ (reference sequence). The CDR3 coding sequence is TGTGCCAGCAGCTCCTCGACCACAAACAGGGAAGCCGGGGAGCTGTTTTTT. This codes for CASSSSTTNREAGELFF.

This chain joins TRBV7-9 and TRBJ1-6; D is unresolved. Germline V gene sequence: CDR1 SEHNR, CDR2 FQNEAQ (reference sequence). V lost 4 bases to trimming and J lost 9 bases, with 22 bases between them. CDR3 length: 17 residues. CDR3 sequence reads: CASSSLLREGKGSPLHF. For the CDR3, the DNA is TGTGCCAGCAGCTCGCTCCTCCGAGAGGGAAAGGGTTCACCCCTCCACTTT.

The chain joins TRBV10-1 to TRBJ2-7, with no clear D. Trimming left V 1 base short and J 5 bases short, with 12 bases between. Germline CDR1 WNHNN, CDR2 SYGVQD (reference sequence). The CDR3 sequence is 14 residues long. The CDR3 bases are TGCGCCAGCAGTGAGTTGCCAGGCCGCGACGAGCAGTACTTC. As protein: CASSELPGRDEQYF.

The rearrangement links TRBV5-1 to TRBJ2-1, with TRBD2 matching over 11 bases. The V and J ends lost 0 bases and 9 bases, in that order; junction bases with no gene match: 5. Looked up from germline, CDR1 is SGHRS and CDR2 is YFSETQ. CDR3 length: 15 amino acids. The DNA of the CDR3 is TGCGCCAGCAGCTTGGTAGCGGGAGGGTCAGGTGAGCAGTTCTTC. Translating gives CASSLVAGGSGEQFF.

The rearrangement uses TRBV5-1 and TRBJ2-3; D not certain. The CDR3 is made up of 15 amino acids. Germline loops: CDR1 SGHRS, CDR2 YFSETQ. V was clipped by 4 bases and J by 1 base, with 13 bases between them. CDR3 sequence (DNA): TGCGCCAGCAGCAGACTGGCCCCTGGCACAGATACGCAGTATTTT. Its protein is CASSRLAPGTDTQYF.

The V gene is TRBV11-3, the J gene TRBJ2-4; 8 nucleotides agree with TRBD1. V was pared by 5 bases and J by 9 bases, with 9 bases of the junction left unmatched. The CDR3 length is 14 residues. CDR1 SGHNT and CDR2 YENEEA come from the germline V gene. The CDR3 DNA follows: TGTGCCAGCAGCCTCGGACAGGGCGGCAGCATTCAGTACTTC. Its protein is CASSLGQGGSIQYF.

The genes are TRBV19 and TRBJ1-2; 8 nucleotides match TRBD1. The V gene end was trimmed by 2 bases and the J gene end by 4 bases; junction bases not matched to a gene: 3. This CDR3 has 14 amino acids. Germline CDR1 LNHDA, CDR2 SQIVND (reference sequence). The DNA for the CDR3 is TGTGCCAGTAGTATAAGGACAGGGATCTATGGCTACACCTTC. Its protein is CASSIRTGIYGYTF.